This is a list of T cell receptor beta chains from one sample in a study of monozygotic twins with cystic fibrosis. Sequenced by immunoSEQ multiplex PCR; TCRdb stores in-frame clones only, minus some. The data contain about 16,000 clones, 90% to 97% of them seen just once; the ten biggest clones take up 0.62%. Sequences were obtained from blood. The origin of the receptors is a girl aged 2 to 9 with cystic fibrosis. Both conserved end residues are part of each CDR3. The D gene is left open where the match is weak. Clone size is not always given. Where it is, it says once, few, many or a class for expanded clones.

abundance: once; d_gene: .; j_gene: TRBJ2-1; v_gene: TRBV5-1; CDR3aa: CASSRGDYNEQFF; CDR3nt: TGCGCCAGTTCTAGGGGGGACTACAATGAGCAGTTCTTC
abundance: .; d_gene: .; j_gene: TRBJ1-6; v_gene: TRBV19; CDR3aa: CASSISLVRPNSPLHF; CDR3nt: TGTGCCAGTAGTATATCCCTGGTTAGACCTAATTCACCCCTCCACTTT
abundance: once; d_gene: .; j_gene: TRBJ2-7; v_gene: TRBV11-2; CDR3aa: CASSAQGMSYEQYF; CDR3nt: TGTGCCAGCAGCGCTCAGGGGATGAGCTACGAGCAGTACTTC
abundance: .; d_gene: .; j_gene: TRBJ1-5; v_gene: TRBV15; CDR3aa: CATSRGNGGQPQHF; CDR3nt: TGTGCCACCAGCAGAGGGAATGGGGGGCAGCCCCAGCATTTT
abundance: .; d_gene: .; j_gene: TRBJ1-1; v_gene: TRBV18; CDR3aa: CASSHEGPMNTEAFF; CDR3nt: TGTGCCAGCTCACATGAAGGACCTATGAACACTGAAGCTTTCTTT
abundance: .; d_gene: TRBD2; j_gene: TRBJ2-7; v_gene: TRBV6-5; CDR3aa: CASSYSAGVTYEQYF; CDR3nt: TGTGCCAGCAGTTACTCGGCGGGAGTAACCTACGAGCAGTACTTC
abundance: .; d_gene: .; j_gene: TRBJ2-1; v_gene: TRBV4-1; CDR3aa: CASSQDPYGGMYNEQFF; CDR3nt: TGCGCCAGCAGCCAAGATCCTTATGGGGGGATGTACAATGAGCAGTTCTTC
abundance: .; d_gene: .; j_gene: TRBJ2-1; v_gene: TRBV7-6; CDR3aa: CASSPRNVDEQFF; CDR3nt: TGTGCCAGCAGCCCCCGAAATGTGGATGAGCAGTTCTTC
abundance: .; d_gene: .; j_gene: TRBJ1-2; v_gene: TRBV28; CDR3aa: CASLTGGTRGYTF; CDR3nt: TGTGCCAGCCTAACGGGGGGGACAAGAGGCTACACCTTC
abundance: .; d_gene: .; j_gene: TRBJ2-7; v_gene: TRBV25-1; CDR3aa: CASSELGGGRSYEQYF; CDR3nt: TGTGCCAGCAGTGAATTAGGAGGGGGCCGGTCCTACGAGCAGTACTTC
abundance: .; d_gene: .; j_gene: TRBJ1-1; v_gene: TRBV7-2; CDR3aa: CASSLIGDYTEAFF; CDR3nt: TGTGCCAGCAGCTTGATAGGGGATTACACTGAAGCTTTCTTT
abundance: .; d_gene: .; j_gene: TRBJ1-2; v_gene: TRBV5-8; CDR3aa: CASSLRRRGSWGYTF; CDR3nt: TGTGCCAGCAGCTTGAGGAGGCGGGGAAGTTGGGGCTACACCTTC
abundance: .; d_gene: TRBD1; j_gene: TRBJ1-1; v_gene: TRBV27; CDR3aa: CASSLQGVNTEAFF; CDR3nt: TGTGCCAGCAGTTTACAGGGGGTGAACACTGAAGCTTTCTTT
abundance: .; d_gene: .; j_gene: TRBJ2-1; v_gene: TRBV7-6; CDR3aa: CASSLDAPRGPYNEQFF; CDR3nt: TGTGCCAGCAGCTTAGACGCGCCCCGGGGCCCCTACAATGAGCAGTTCTTC
abundance: .; d_gene: .; j_gene: TRBJ1-1; v_gene: TRBV11-2; CDR3aa: CASSLGTQVVRQTEAFF; CDR3nt: TGTGCCAGCAGCTTAGGTACGCAGGTTGTACGCCAAACTGAAGCTTTCTTT
abundance: .; d_gene: TRBD2; j_gene: TRBJ2-3; v_gene: TRBV9; CDR3aa: CASSVGGGVPTDTQYF; CDR3nt: TGTGCCAGCAGCGTAGGGGGAGGGGTCCCCACAGATACGCAGTATTTT
abundance: once; d_gene: .; j_gene: TRBJ2-7; v_gene: TRBV18; CDR3aa: CASSPPSGTNEQYF; CDR3nt: TGTGCCAGCTCACCACCGTCGGGGACCAACGAGCAGTACTTC
abundance: .; d_gene: .; j_gene: TRBJ1-1; v_gene: TRBV29-1; CDR3aa: CSGIWGRLNTEAFF; CDR3nt: TGCAGCGGAATATGGGGACGGTTGAACACTGAAGCTTTCTTT
abundance: .; d_gene: .; j_gene: TRBJ1-2; v_gene: TRBV6-6; CDR3aa: CASSYRKGSLYGYTF; CDR3nt: TGTGCCAGCAGTTACAGGAAAGGGAGTCTCTATGGCTACACCTTC
abundance: .; d_gene: TRBD1; j_gene: TRBJ1-2; v_gene: TRBV13; CDR3aa: CASSSRTGQGYTF; CDR3nt: TGTGCCAGCAGCTCCAGGACAGGGCAAGGCTACACCTTC
abundance: once; d_gene: .; j_gene: TRBJ1-2; v_gene: TRBV5-4; CDR3aa: CASSLRFRRDPDRSGYTF; CDR3nt: TGTGCCAGCAGCTTGCGGTTTAGGCGCGATCCGGATAGAAGTGGCTACACCTTC
abundance: .; d_gene: TRBD1; j_gene: TRBJ2-3; v_gene: TRBV6-1; CDR3aa: CASSEIRGDRGYSTDTQYF; CDR3nt: TGTGCCAGCAGTGAAATAAGGGGTGACAGGGGCTACAGCACAGATACGCAGTATTTT
abundance: .; d_gene: .; j_gene: TRBJ2-2; v_gene: TRBV19; CDR3aa: CASSIYALSATGELFF; CDR3nt: TGTGCCAGTAGTATATACGCGCTTTCAGCCACCGGGGAGCTGTTTTTT
abundance: .; d_gene: TRBD1; j_gene: TRBJ1-1; v_gene: TRBV29-1; CDR3aa: CSVQGADTEAFF; CDR3nt: TGCAGCGTTCAGGGGGCGGACACTGAAGCTTTCTTT
abundance: .; d_gene: TRBD1; j_gene: TRBJ1-1; v_gene: TRBV11-2; CDR3aa: CASSLVWDRGREAFF; CDR3nt: TGTGCCAGCAGCTTAGTATGGGACAGGGGGCGTGAAGCTTTCTTT
abundance: .; d_gene: .; j_gene: TRBJ2-1; v_gene: TRBV4-3; CDR3aa: CASSQDPTSIEQFF; CDR3nt: TGCGCCAGCAGCCAAGACCCTACTAGCATTGAGCAGTTCTTC
abundance: .; d_gene: TRBD2; j_gene: TRBJ2-7; v_gene: TRBV27; CDR3aa: CASSLRAGGSSSYEQYF; CDR3nt: TGTGCCAGCAGTTTACGAGCGGGGGGTTCGAGCTCCTACGAGCAGTACTTC
abundance: .; d_gene: .; j_gene: TRBJ1-2; v_gene: TRBV5-1; CDR3aa: CASRAGNYGYTF; CDR3nt: TGCGCCAGCAGGGCGGGGAACTATGGCTACACCTTC
abundance: .; d_gene: .; j_gene: TRBJ2-6; v_gene: TRBV5-1; CDR3aa: CASSSGSLSGANVLTF; CDR3nt: TGCGCCAGCAGCTCGGGAAGTCTCTCTGGGGCCAACGTCCTGACTTTC
abundance: once; d_gene: .; j_gene: TRBJ1-5; v_gene: TRBV19; CDR3aa: CASSGIGVDSNQPQHF; CDR3nt: TGTGCCAGCTCCGGGATAGGGGTGGATAGCAATCAGCCCCAGCATTTT
abundance: .; d_gene: .; j_gene: TRBJ1-5; v_gene: TRBV28; CDR3aa: CASSSDTFNQPQHF; CDR3nt: TGTGCCAGCAGCTCCGACACTTTCAATCAGCCCCAGCATTTT
abundance: .; d_gene: .; j_gene: TRBJ1-4; v_gene: TRBV19; CDR3aa: CASSIWGQEKLFF; CDR3nt: TGTGCCAGTAGTATTTGGGGGCAGGAAAAACTGTTTTTT
abundance: .; d_gene: TRBD1; j_gene: TRBJ1-3; v_gene: TRBV7-8; CDR3aa: CASSFSGQTSGNTIYF; CDR3nt: TGTGCCAGCAGCTTTTCGGGACAGACCTCTGGAAACACCATATATTTT
abundance: .; d_gene: .; j_gene: TRBJ2-3; v_gene: TRBV7-6; CDR3aa: CASSNGWGTDTQYF; CDR3nt: TGTGCCAGCAGCAACGGGTGGGGCACAGATACGCAGTATTTT